This T cell receptor (beta chain) was recorded in a study of cytomegalovirus exposure and HLA in healthy donors. Whole-study results and caveats: Later analysis demonstrated an association between a missense DCLRE1C variant and TCR beta V- and J-gene trimming. Data from an earlier analysis indicated that most TCR beta V segments were productive either about 87% or about 30% of the time. Some public TCRs appeared in many individuals, while most sequences were rare.

Of note for this clone: Its cognate antigen is unknown.

PCR employed 60 Vbeta and 13 Jbeta primers. Repertoires were generated with immunoSEQ multiplex PCR, while TCRdb's copy carries only in-frame clones and drops some. The repertoire holds roughly 150,000 clones, with approximately 81% as singletons. Participants comprised healthy donors of bone marrow. The CDR3 extends over 16 amino acids. The V segment lost 4 bases and the J segment 4 bases; nucleotides outside the gene matches: 8. Germline loops: CDR1 SGHRS, CDR2 YFSETQ. The sample taken for sequencing was PBMCs. The V call is TRBV5-1, the J call TRBJ1-4; 9 nucleotides match TRBD1. This receptor was obtained from a boy younger than 10 in good health and CMV-seronegative. CDR3 protein: CASSTGTGFGNEKLFF. The CDR3 DNA reads TGCGCCAGCAGCACGGGGACAGGGTTCGGTAATGAAAAACTGTTTTTT.